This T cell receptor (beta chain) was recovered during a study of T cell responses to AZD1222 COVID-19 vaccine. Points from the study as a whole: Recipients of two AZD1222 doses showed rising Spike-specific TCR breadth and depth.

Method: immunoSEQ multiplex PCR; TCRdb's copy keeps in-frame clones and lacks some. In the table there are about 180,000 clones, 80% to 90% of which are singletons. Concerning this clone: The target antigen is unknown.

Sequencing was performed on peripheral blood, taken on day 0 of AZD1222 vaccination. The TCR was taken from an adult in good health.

CDR3 sequence (DNA): TGTGCCAGCAGTCCCTCGCGATCCTCTAGCTACACCTTC. Protein: CASSPSRSSSYTF. This chain uses TRBV3-1 (or the pseudogene TRBV3-2) with TRBJ1-2; D call uncertain. The CDR3 length is 13 residues. CDR1 and CDR2 from the germline V gene are LGHDT and YNNKEL (reference sequence). V was cut by 6 bases and J by 9 bases, with 17 bases left in between.